This section outlines one TCR beta chain sequence together with its context. Original data processing: Cell counts per sample came from amplifying reference gene primers. Only in-frame clones appear in the TCRdb table, and some are missing; sequencing was by immunoSEQ multiplex PCR. V and J calls plus clone size are reproduced from that table; the DNA served to infer D and trimming. The sample carries some 140,000 clones, 65% to 80% recorded once. The CDR3 runs to 13 residues. V was trimmed by 5 bases and J by 4 bases, leaving 11 bases between them. Germline loops: CDR1 LGHDT, CDR2 YNNKEL (reference sequence). This entry belongs to a study of blood T cell repertoires in COVID-19. For the study at large: PBMCs, B-cell-depleted T cells, or T cells provided the cDNA or gDNA that made up the material.

The chain recombines TRBV3-1 (or the pseudogene TRBV3-2) with TRBJ1-1; D might be TRBD1 (5 bases). The TCR was taken from a man older than 75 with acute or convalescent COVID-19. Sequencing used peripheral blood. CDR3 DNA sequence: TGTGCCAGCAGCTCAGCGGGGGGCACTGAAGCTTTCTTT. Residues: CASSSAGGTEAFF.